These 17 T cell receptor beta chains were all obtained from the same sample, sequenced in a study of blood T cell repertoires in COVID-19. The data were produced by immunoSEQ multiplex PCR, yet TCRdb's version contains in-frame clones alone and is incomplete. The data contain around 250,000 clones, 91% of them seen just once; the ten biggest clones take up about 3%. The sequenced material came from PBMCs or T cells enriched from blood (not recorded which). These TCRs come from a man aged 40-49 years who had been exposed to COVID-19.

This sequence joins TRBV6-2 or TRBV6-3 and TRBJ2-7; unclear D gene. Per the germline V gene, CDR1 is MNHEY and CDR2 is SVGEGT. Trimming took off 6 bases at V and 2 bases at J, with 11 bases between the two ends. The CDR3 spans 13 residues. In nucleotides, the CDR3 is TGTGCCAGCAGGCCTAACAGTCCCTACGAGCAGTACTTC. Translating gives CASRPNSPYEQYF.

The gene calls are TRBV29-1 and TRBJ1-2; TRBD1 matches 10 bases. V shed 6 bases and J 6 bases; nucleotides not matched to a gene: 10. Germline V gene sequence: CDR1 SQVTM, CDR2 ANQGSEA. The CDR3 length is 14 residues. The chain's CDR3 is CSVQPGQGRDGYTF. CDR3 nucleotide sequence: TGCAGCGTCCAACCGGGACAGGGGAGGGATGGCTACACCTTC.

Only one count was recorded for this clone. This chain joins TRBV5-6 and TRBJ2-4, with 7 positions matching TRBD2. In germline, CDR1 is SGHDT, CDR2 YYEEEE. V shed 5 bases, J shed 9 bases, and the junction held 8 bases outside the gene matches. This CDR3 region has 13 residues. CDR3 loop: CASREVGGIIQYF. CDR3 sequence (DNA): TGTGCCAGCAGGGAAGTGGGAGGGATCATTCAGTACTTC.

This clone was counted a single time. The rearrangement uses TRBV27 and TRBJ1-4, with 11 bases lining up with TRBD1. In germline, CDR1 is MNHEY, CDR2 SMNVEV (reference sequence). The CDR3 runs to 17 residues. V gave up 5 bases and J gave up 2 bases; unmatched junction bases: 7. The CDR3 DNA follows: TGTGCCAGCAGTCTCGGACAGGGGGCGCCTACTAATGAAAAACTGTTTTTT. This sequence encodes CASSLGQGAPTNEKLFF.

The chain employs TRBV19 and TRBJ1-1, with D maybe TRBD1 (5 bases). The CDR3 length is 14 residues. Between the trimmed V and J ends, which lost 6 bases and 4 bases, there was a span of 15 bases. CDR1 and CDR2 (germline): LNHDA, SQIVND (reference sequence). CDR3 sequence: CASSIPGRGTEAFF. Here the CDR3 DNA reads TGTGCCAGTAGCATACCGGGGCGGGGCACTGAAGCTTTCTTT.

V usage is TRBV9 and J usage is TRBJ1-3; 8 bases agree with TRBD1. With 3 bases clipped from V and 0 bases from J, the junction kept 11 bases outside the gene matches. CDR3 length equals 18 residues. From germline, CDR1 is SGDLS and CDR2 YYNGEE. In DNA form, the CDR3 reads TGTGCCAGCAGCGGCAAATGGACAGGGAAGAGCTCTGGAAACACCATATATTTT. Protein: CASSGKWTGKSSGNTIYF.

The chain couples TRBV2 to TRBJ2-3, with D unclear. Germline V CDR1 and CDR2: SNHLY, FYNNEI. The CDR3 is 13 amino acids. With 5 bases removed from V and 2 bases from J, the gap between germline ends came to 8 bases. The CDR3 DNA reads as TGTGCCAGCAGTTTTACTAACACAGATACGCAGTATTTT. The encoded protein is CASSFTNTDTQYF.

This clone was detected once. V and J are TRBV19 and TRBJ1-5, with TRBD1 as a possible D gene (6 bases). Germline V gene lookup returns CDR1 LNHDA and CDR2 SQIVND (reference sequence). Trimming removed 4 bases at V and 9 bases at J, with 10 bases between. This CDR3 spans 12 amino acids. CDR3 nucleotide sequence: TGTGCCAGTAGTACCCTGACAGGGCCCCAGCATTTT. Amino acid sequence: CASSTLTGPQHF.

The rearrangement links TRBV12-3 or TRBV12-4 to TRBJ1-1; 7 positions match TRBD1. With V trimmed by 6 bases and J by 8 bases, 9 bases remained unmatched. The CDR3 length is 13 residues. CDR3 nucleotides: TGTGCCAGCAGGGACAGGATCGGGAAAGAAGCTTTCTTT. It is translated as CASRDRIGKEAFF.

V gene TRBV9 combines with J gene TRBJ2-2, with 7 bases aligning to TRBD2. The CDR3 runs 18 residues. CDR1 and CDR2 from the germline V gene are SGDLS and YYNGEE. V lost 2 bases, J lost 0 bases, and 10 bases stayed unmatched. This chain's CDR3 is CASSVSVGRPTNTGELFF. The CDR3, as DNA: TGTGCCAGCAGCGTGTCCGTCGGGAGGCCCACGAACACCGGGGAGCTGTTTTTT.

This clone was picked up one time. This chain uses TRBV28 with TRBJ2-6; 13 bases map to TRBD2. Trimming cost V 4 bases and J 3 bases; bases outside gene matches: 6. The CDR3 is made up of 18 amino acids. The germline CDR1 and CDR2 sequences are MDHEN and SYDVKM. CDR3 amino acids: CASSSTGLAGFGANVLTF. The CDR3 nucleotides read TGTGCCAGCAGTTCAACGGGACTAGCGGGATTTGGGGCCAACGTCCTGACTTTC.

V is TRBV6-1 and J is TRBJ2-1; D is possibly TRBD2 (5 bases). Deletions cut 0 bases from V and 0 bases from J, with 9 bases between. CDR1 and CDR2 (germline): MNHNS, SASEGT. The CDR3 consists of 16 residues. Written as DNA, the CDR3 is TGTGCCAGCAGTGAAGCGCCGGGGAGCTCCTACAATGAGCAGTTCTTC. Protein: CASSEAPGSSYNEQFF.

This clone was observed once. The genes are TRBV27 and TRBJ2-2, with D maybe TRBD2 (5 bases). CDR1 MNHEY and CDR2 SMNVEV come from the germline V gene (reference sequence). The CDR3 extends over 14 amino acids. V shed 5 bases and J shed 13 bases, with 20 bases lying between them. CDR3 DNA sequence: TGTGCCAGCAGTATTACTGGACTGGTCTCGGGGCTGTTTTTT. It specifies CASSITGLVSGLFF.

J is TRBJ1-1 and V is TRBV4-3, with D possibly matching TRBD1 (6 bases). The V gene lost 0 bases and the J gene lost 0 bases, with 17 bases spanning the gap. This CDR3 region has 18 residues. Germline V CDR1 and CDR2: LGHNA, YSLEER. The CDR3 DNA reads TGCGCCAGCAGCCAAGATGTGGGGGGGCGAAGCCTGAACACTGAAGCTTTCTTT. Encoded protein: CASSQDVGGRSLNTEAFF.

The chain links TRBV9 to TRBJ1-1, with D possibly matching TRBD1 (6 bases). The V gene lost 5 bases and the J gene lost 3 bases, with 14 bases spanning the gap. The CDR3 contains 14 residues. CDR1 and CDR2 (germline): SGDLS, YYNGEE. The CDR3 DNA reads TGTGCCAGCAGAAGGGGGGGCGGTGACACTGAAGCTTTCTTT. This gives the protein CASRRGGGDTEAFF.

This clone has a single count. The chain combines TRBV29-1 with TRBJ2-1; 14 nucleotides align to TRBD2. This CDR3 comprises 16 residues. J was trimmed by 7 bases and V by 5 bases; bases with no gene match: 10. Germline CDR1 reads SQVTM; CDR2 reads ANQGSEA. CDR3 amino acids: CSVRGLAGVLGNEQFF. The CDR3 DNA follows: TGCAGCGTTAGGGGACTAGCGGGAGTGTTGGGTAATGAGCAGTTCTTC.

J is TRBJ1-1 and V is TRBV28; unclear D gene. The CDR3 is made up of 13 amino acids. Germline V gene lookup returns CDR1 MDHEN and CDR2 SYDVKM. Between the trimmed V and J ends, which lost 6 bases and 4 bases, there was a span of 12 bases. For the CDR3, the DNA is TGTGCCAGCAGGGTCCCGGGAGGCACTGAAGCTTTCTTT. It yields the protein CASRVPGGTEAFF.